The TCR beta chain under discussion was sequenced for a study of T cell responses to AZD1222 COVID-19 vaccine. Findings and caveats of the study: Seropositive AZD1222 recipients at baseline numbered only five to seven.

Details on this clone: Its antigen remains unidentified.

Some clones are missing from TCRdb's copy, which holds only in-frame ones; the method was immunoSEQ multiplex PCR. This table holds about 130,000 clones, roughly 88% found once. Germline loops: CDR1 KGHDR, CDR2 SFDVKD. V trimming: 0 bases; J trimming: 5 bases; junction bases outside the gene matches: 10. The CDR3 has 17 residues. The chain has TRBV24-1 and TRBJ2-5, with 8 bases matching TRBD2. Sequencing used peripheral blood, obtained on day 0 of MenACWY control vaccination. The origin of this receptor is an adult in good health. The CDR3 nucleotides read TGTGCCACCAGTGATTTGCAAATCGGGGGGGCCAAGGAGACCCAGTACTTC. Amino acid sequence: CATSDLQIGGAKETQYF.